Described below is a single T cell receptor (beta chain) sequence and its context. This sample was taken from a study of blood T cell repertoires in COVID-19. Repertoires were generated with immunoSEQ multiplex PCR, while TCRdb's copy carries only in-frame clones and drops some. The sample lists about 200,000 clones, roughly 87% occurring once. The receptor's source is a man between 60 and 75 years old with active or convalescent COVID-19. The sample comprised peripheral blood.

The CDR3 is CASSIRDRYTDTQYF. As DNA, the CDR3 is TGTGCCAGCAGCATCCGGGACAGATACACAGATACGCAGTATTTT. The rearrangement joins TRBV11-2 to TRBJ2-3, with 7 bases matching TRBD1. With V trimmed by 5 bases and J by 2 bases, 7 bases remained unmatched. CDR3 length: 15 amino acids. Germline V gives CDR1 SGHAT, CDR2 FQNNGV.